These 21 T cell receptor beta chains came from one sample sequenced in a study of T cell responses to AZD1222 COVID-19 vaccine. Repertoires were generated with immunoSEQ multiplex PCR, while TCRdb's copy carries only in-frame clones and drops some. The sample holds 60,000 to 75,000 clones, about 89% seen once. The sample was peripheral blood, taken 28 days after the second AZD1222 dose. The receptors were gathered from an adult who received the AZD1222 COVID-19 vaccine.

This chain joins TRBV6-5 and TRBJ1-2; D unclear. Germline V lookup: CDR1 MNHEY, CDR2 SVGAGI. Trimming left V 8 bases short and J 0 bases short, with 16 bases between. The CDR3 totals 15 residues. The CDR3 DNA reads TGTGCCAGCTGGGTTGGTATGCGGGCTAACTATGGCTACACCTTC. Translated: CASWVGMRANYGYTF.

DNA of the CDR3: TGCAGTGCTAGTAGGGCGGAGAACTATGGCTACACCTTC. Its protein product is CSASRAENYGYTF. The chain couples TRBV20-1 to TRBJ1-2; unclear D gene. Trimming stripped 3 bases from V and 2 bases from J, with 10 bases between. Germline CDR1 and CDR2: DFQATT and SNEGSKA (reference sequence). The CDR3 sequence is 13 residues long.

The V call is TRBV5-6, the J call TRBJ2-7; 8 bases align to TRBD2. The junction had 13 bases not matched to a gene; V was cut back by 1 base and J by 7 bases. This CDR3 has 16 residues. Germline CDR1 is SGHDT and CDR2 is YYEEEE. CDR3 nucleotides: TGTGCCAGCAGCTTGTGGCCGGGAGGGCCAAACGTAGAGCAGTACTTC. Its protein product is CASSLWPGGPNVEQYF.

This sequence joins TRBV5-8 and TRBJ2-3, with TRBD1 matching over 8 bases. The V gene end was trimmed by 5 bases and the J gene end by 4 bases; junction bases not matched to a gene: 9. The CDR3 consists of 15 residues. Germline loops: CDR1 SGHTS, CDR2 YDEGEE. DNA of the CDR3: TGTGCCAGCAGTGCCCAGGACAGGGTCGCAGATACGCAGTATTTT. Encoded protein: CASSAQDRVADTQYF.

The J gene is TRBJ2-5, the V gene TRBV5-1; possible D gene TRBD1, 7 bases. The CDR3 is 15 residues long. Looked up from germline, CDR1 is SGHRS and CDR2 is YFSETQ. Trimming pared 4 bases from V and 5 bases from J, leaving 18 bases between. CDR3 sequence: CASSPGTARGETQYF. The CDR3 nucleotides are TGCGCCAGCAGCCCCGGGACAGCCCGGGGGGAGACCCAGTACTTC.

J is TRBJ1-2 and V is TRBV7-9; D not resolved. Per the germline V gene, CDR1 is SEHNR and CDR2 is FQNEAQ (reference sequence). The CDR3 has 15 amino acids. With 2 bases removed from V and 0 bases from J, the gap between germline ends came to 10 bases. This chain's CDR3 is CASSLSQATNYGYTF. Written as DNA, the CDR3 is TGTGCCAGCAGCTTAAGTCAGGCCACTAACTATGGCTACACCTTC. Full variable domain (remainder filled in from reference TRBV7-9 and TRBJ1-2): DTGVSQNPRHKITKRGQNVTFRCDPISEHNRLYWYRQTLGQGPEFLTYFQNEAQLEKSRLLSDRFSAERPKGSFSTLEIQRTEQGDSAMYLCASSLSQATNYGYTFGSGTRLTVV.

V usage is TRBV28 and J usage is TRBJ1-3, with no clear D. Trimming pared 6 bases from V and 4 bases from J, leaving 19 bases between. The CDR3 runs 16 residues. Germline V gene sequence: CDR1 MDHEN, CDR2 SYDVKM. Here the CDR3 DNA reads TGTGCCAGCAGGGACTTGTTTGGGCGGCTCGGAAACACCATATATTTT. It translates to CASRDLFGRLGNTIYF.

The gene calls are TRBV7-8 and TRBJ2-5; D remains unclear. The CDR3 extends over 13 amino acids. Germline V gene sequence: CDR1 SGHVS, CDR2 FQNEAQ. V lost 1 base and J 7 bases, leaving 10 bases between the germline ends. The chain's CDR3 is CASSLDPAWTQYF. As DNA, the CDR3 is TGTGCCAGCAGCTTAGACCCGGCCTGGACCCAGTACTTC.

V gene TRBV28 combines with J gene TRBJ2-2, with D possibly TRBD1 on 6 matching bases. CDR3 size: 15 residues. The germline CDR1 and CDR2 sequences are MDHEN and SYDVKM. The ends were cut back, 5 bases at V and 3 bases at J, with 13 bases in the middle. This chain's CDR3 is CASSAPGAYTGELFF. The CDR3 bases are TGTGCCAGCAGTGCCCCAGGGGCCTACACCGGGGAGCTGTTTTTT.

The CDR3, as DNA: TGTGCCAGCAGCCTCACAGCCAGGTTCACCGGGGAGCTGTTTTTT. This gives the protein CASSLTARFTGELFF. The rearrangement uses TRBV6-5 and TRBJ2-2, with no clear D. V dropped 6 bases and J dropped 4 bases, with 15 bases sitting between them. Germline V CDR1 and CDR2: MNHEY, SVGAGI. The CDR3 covers 15 residues.

The DNA for the CDR3 is TGCAGTGCGAGTAACAGGGGAGAAGGTGAAAAACTGTTTTTT. Translating it yields CSASNRGEGEKLFF. The J gene is TRBJ1-4, the V gene TRBV20-1, with TRBD1 identical over 7 bases. The CDR3 runs 14 residues. CDR1 DFQATT and CDR2 SNEGSKA come from the germline V gene (reference sequence). With 6 bases clipped from V and 7 bases from J, the junction kept 11 bases outside the gene matches.

This sequence joins TRBV7-9 and TRBJ2-1; 11 bases align to TRBD2. The length of the CDR3 is 15 residues. The ends lost 5 bases at V and 2 bases at J; junction bases unmatched: 2. Germline CDR1 and CDR2: SEHNR and FQNEAQ (reference sequence). CDR3 DNA sequence: TGTGCCAGCAGCCCTAGCGGGAGGCCCTACAATGAGCAGTTCTTC. Residues: CASSPSGRPYNEQFF.

V and J are TRBV7-9 and TRBJ1-4; D possibly corresponds to TRBD1 (6 bases). The V gene lost 5 bases and the J gene lost 5 bases, with 15 bases spanning the gap. Germline V gene data show CDR1 as SEHNR and CDR2 as FQNEAQ (reference sequence). The CDR3 extends over 15 amino acids. As DNA, the CDR3 is TGTGCCAGCAGCCCACAACAGGGCCGCAATGAAAAACTGTTTTTT. This encodes CASSPQQGRNEKLFF.

This clone appeared once. The chain has TRBV3-1 (or the pseudogene TRBV3-2) and TRBJ1-5, with 7 bases fitting TRBD1. Germline trimming cut 0 bases from V and 6 bases from J; bases unmatched to any gene: 5. The CDR3 runs to 15 residues. Germline CDR1 is LGHDT and CDR2 is YNNKEL (reference sequence). In DNA form, the CDR3 reads TGTGCCAGCAGCCAAGATCGGGCAGGGGGTCAGCCCCAGCATTTT. Translation gives CASSQDRAGGQPQHF.

The chain recombines TRBV9 with TRBJ1-6; 7 nucleotides line up with TRBD1. The CDR3 is 13 residues long. In germline, CDR1 is SGDLS, CDR2 YYNGEE. After removal of 1 base from V and 9 bases from J, the junction contained 1 base not matched to a gene. CDR3 DNA: TGTGCCAGCAGCGTAAACAGGGGTTCACCCCTCCACTTT. It is translated as CASSVNRGSPLHF. Variable domain in full (rest from reference TRBV9 and TRBJ1-6): DSGVTQTPKHLITATGQRVTLRCSPRSGDLSVYWYQQSLDQGLQFLIQYYNGEERAKGNILERFSAQQFPDLHSELNLSSLELGDSALYFCASSVNRGSPLHFGNGTRLTVT.

The J gene is TRBJ1-6, the V gene TRBV28; D gene uncertain. Trimming left V 7 bases short and J 13 bases short, with 17 bases between. The CDR3 length is 13 residues. CDR1 and CDR2 from the germline V gene are MDHEN and SYDVKM. The CDR3 loop reads CASTLSSRRPLHF. The CDR3 DNA sequence: TGTGCCAGCACCCTATCAAGCCGGCGGCCCCTCCACTTT. Filled out from reference TRBV28 and TRBJ1-6, the complete variable domain reads DVKVTQSSRYLVKRTGEKVFLECVQDMDHENMFWYRQDPGLGLRLIYFSYDVKMKEKGDIPEGYSVSREKKERFSLILESASTNQTSMYLCASTLSSRRPLHFGNGTRLTVT.

The chain uses TRBV5-1 and TRBJ2-1; 12 bases match TRBD2. The CDR3 runs 20 residues. The V segment lost 1 base and the J segment 4 bases; nucleotides outside the gene matches: 15. Germline assignment: CDR1 SGHRS and CDR2 YFSETQ. CDR3 region: CASSLYPSASGRAGYNEQFF. DNA of the CDR3: TGCGCCAGCAGCTTGTATCCTTCGGCTAGCGGGAGGGCGGGGTACAATGAGCAGTTCTTC.

The sample holds many counts of this clone. This chain connects TRBV2 to TRBJ1-5; a possible D gene is TRBD1 (5 bases). Trimming shortened V by 8 bases and J by 6 bases, and 11 bases separated the two germline ends. The CDR3 runs to 12 residues. Germline CDR1 SNHLY, CDR2 FYNNEI. The CDR3 coding sequence is TGTGCCAGCGACCCCGGGGGTCAGCCCCAGCATTTT. Protein: CASDPGGQPQHF.

The chain is built from TRBV27 and TRBJ2-3; D might be TRBD2 (5 bases). Germline V gene sequence: CDR1 MNHEY, CDR2 SMNVEV (reference sequence). The CDR3 has 13 amino acids. The V end was cut by 4 bases, the J end by 4 bases, with 9 bases between. The CDR3 spells CASSSLVADTQYF. The CDR3 coding sequence is TGTGCCAGCAGTTCACTAGTTGCAGATACGCAGTATTTT.

The genes are TRBV19 and TRBJ1-1; D is perhaps TRBD1 (5 bases). Germline V gene sequence: CDR1 LNHDA, CDR2 SQIVND (reference sequence). V lost 5 bases and J 1 base, leaving 8 bases between the germline ends. The CDR3 is 13 residues long. CDR3 in DNA: TGTGCCAGTAGTTTGACAGCGAACACTGAAGCTTTCTTT. The encoded protein is CASSLTANTEAFF. Full variable domain (missing parts from reference TRBV19 and TRBJ1-1): DGGITQSPKYLFRKEGQNVTLSCEQNLNHDAMYWYRQDPGQGLRLIYYSQIVNDFQKGDIAEGYSVSREKKESFPLTVTSAQKNPTAFYLCASSLTANTEAFFGQGTRLTVV.

This chain connects TRBV6-5 to TRBJ2-7, with D tentatively TRBD1 (5 bases). The CDR3 has 14 residues. CDR1 is MNHEY and CDR2 is SVGAGI in the germline V gene. The V end was cut by 0 bases, the J end by 7 bases, with 13 bases between. The CDR3 DNA is TGTGCCAGCAGTTACTCGAAGGGGTCGACAGAGCAGTACTTC. This codes for CASSYSKGSTEQYF.